The rows below give T cell receptor beta chains drawn from one sample of a study of T cells expressing NK-cell markers. From its re-call of the 5' RACE reads, TCRdb lists each CDR3 protein once, without DNA. The sample's table shows roughly 170,000 distinct CDR3 sequences. The sequencing input was blood T cells: a sorted CD56 or NKG2C T cell subset, CD4+ or CD8+ T cells, or bulk PBMC T cells (not recorded which). The source is a woman between 18 and 70 years old in good health. Both conserved end residues are part of each CDR3. Each record gives: J gene, V gene, CDR3 protein.

TRBJ2-7 TRBV11-2 CASSFDSSSYEQYF
TRBJ2-2 TRBV14 CASSPLRIGELFF
TRBJ1-1 TRBV29-1 CSVGVPGLRRTEAFF
TRBJ2-1 TRBV5-1 CASSLGQRDNEQFF
TRBJ2-1 TRBV20-1 CSASPPGGDNEQFF
TRBJ1-1 TRBV3-1 CASSHRKGRNTEAFF
TRBJ2-7 TRBV29-1 CSVAVGPTTGEQYF
TRBJ2-5 TRBV7-7 CASSLSLAGETQYF
TRBJ2-1 TRBV7-7 CASSSVGASGEEQFF
TRBJ2-2 TRBV5-1 CASSSPSGGDTGELFF
TRBJ2-2 TRBV24-1 CATSDDRGTGELFF
TRBJ1-5 TRBV5-6 CASSLFRDRENQPQHF
TRBJ2-3 TRBV5-1 CASSLGRRGQGTDTQYF
TRBJ2-7 TRBV5-1 CASSKVGDRSAYEQYF
TRBJ2-2 TRBV7-3 CASSPQASDTGELFF
TRBJ2-3 TRBV20-1 CSAPEAGVGTDTQYF
TRBJ2-1 TRBV27 CASSLPSGNPWVQFF
TRBJ2-7 TRBV5-1 CASSLWDRGTTSGSTYEQYF
TRBJ2-1 TRBV24-1 CATSDPSSGGYNEQFF
TRBJ2-5 TRBV7-2 CASSPARTSRETQYF
TRBJ1-2 TRBV15 CATSPDRAIGYTF
TRBJ1-5 TRBV6-5 CASSYGDRDGPQHF
TRBJ1-5 TRBV7-9 CASSLASGEQPQHF
TRBJ2-1 TRBV20-1 CSPFYTGNNEQFF
TRBJ2-7 TRBV28 CASSPGGAGDTYEQYF
TRBJ1-1 TRBV28 CASTGTVLIEAFF
TRBJ2-3 TRBV20-1 CSASVSGRGEDTQYF
TRBJ2-5 TRBV5-6 CASRLGSVETQYF